The 2 T cell receptor beta chains in this list originate from one sample, sequenced in a study of early T cells in non-severe SARS-CoV-2 infection. TCRdb reprocessed the 5' RACE reads with MiXCR, giving one entry per CDR3 protein. This repertoire shows some 80,000 distinct CDR3 sequences, 9.5% to 15% found once; its top ten account for about 3.5%. The sequenced sample was whole blood. The receptors derive from an adult who was a healthcare worker with PCR-confirmed SARS-CoV-2 infection or an uninfected control (not recorded which).

The rearrangement links TRBV12-3 or TRBV12-4 to TRBJ1-1; no clear D. V lost 5 bases to trimming and J lost 4 bases, with 17 bases between them. The CDR3 consists of 15 residues. This CDR3 reads CASSDLSGAGTEAFF. As DNA, the CDR3 is TGTGCCAGCAGTGACCTCTCGGGCGCAGGCACTGAAGCTTTCTTT.

The CDR3 sequence is CASSILAGEDEQYF. CDR3 DNA: TGCGCCAGCAGCATCCTAGCGGGAGAGGACGAGCAGTACTTC. V gene TRBV5-1 combines with J gene TRBJ2-7, with 10 bases aligning to TRBD2. From germline, CDR1 is SGHRS and CDR2 YFSETQ. The V and J ends lost 4 bases and 5 bases, in that order; junction bases with no gene match: 6. This CDR3 comprises 14 residues.